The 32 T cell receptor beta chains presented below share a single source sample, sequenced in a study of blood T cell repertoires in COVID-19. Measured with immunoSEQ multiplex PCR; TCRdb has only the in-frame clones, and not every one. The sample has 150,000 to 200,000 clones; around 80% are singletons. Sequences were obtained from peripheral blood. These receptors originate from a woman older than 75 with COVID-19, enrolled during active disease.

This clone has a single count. This CDR3 reads CASSSNPRTGVTEAFF. The DNA for the CDR3 is TGTGCCAGCAGTTCTAATCCTAGGACAGGGGTCACTGAAGCTTTCTTT. The J gene is TRBJ1-1, the V gene TRBV6-5, with TRBD1 matching 9 bases. Germline assignment: CDR1 MNHEY and CDR2 SVGAGI. CDR3 length: 16 residues. With 4 bases clipped from V and 4 bases from J, the junction kept 10 bases outside the gene matches.

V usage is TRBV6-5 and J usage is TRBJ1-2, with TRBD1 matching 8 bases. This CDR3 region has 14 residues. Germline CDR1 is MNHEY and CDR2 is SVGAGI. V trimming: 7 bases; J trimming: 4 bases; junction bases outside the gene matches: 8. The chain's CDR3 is CASTKTGVGYGYTF. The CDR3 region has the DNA TGTGCCAGCACCAAGACAGGGGTGGGCTATGGCTACACCTTC.

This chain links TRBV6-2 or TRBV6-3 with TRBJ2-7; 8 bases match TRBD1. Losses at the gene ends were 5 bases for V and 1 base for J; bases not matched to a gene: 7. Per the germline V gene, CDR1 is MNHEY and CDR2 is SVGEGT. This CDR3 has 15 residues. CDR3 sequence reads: CASSDQGQVSYEQYF. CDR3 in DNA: TGTGCCAGCAGTGACCAGGGACAGGTATCCTACGAGCAGTACTTC.

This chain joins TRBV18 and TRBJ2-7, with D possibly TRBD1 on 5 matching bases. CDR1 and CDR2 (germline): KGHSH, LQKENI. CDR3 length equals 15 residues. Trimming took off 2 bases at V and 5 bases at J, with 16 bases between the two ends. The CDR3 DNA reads TGTGCCAGCTCACCAACGTGGCAGGGTTTACACGAGCAGTACTTC. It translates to CASSPTWQGLHEQYF. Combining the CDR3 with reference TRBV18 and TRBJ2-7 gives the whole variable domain NAGVMQNPRHLVRRRGQEARLRCSPMKGHSHVYWYRQLPEEGLKFMVYLQKENIIDESGMPKERFSAEFPKEGPSILRIQQVVRGDSAAYFCASSPTWQGLHEQYFGPGTRLTVT.

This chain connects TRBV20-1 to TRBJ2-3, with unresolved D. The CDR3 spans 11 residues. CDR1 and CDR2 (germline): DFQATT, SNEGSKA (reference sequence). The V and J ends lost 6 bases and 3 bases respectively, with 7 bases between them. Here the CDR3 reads CSATQTDTQYF. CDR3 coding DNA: TGCAGTGCCACCCAGACAGATACGCAGTATTTT.

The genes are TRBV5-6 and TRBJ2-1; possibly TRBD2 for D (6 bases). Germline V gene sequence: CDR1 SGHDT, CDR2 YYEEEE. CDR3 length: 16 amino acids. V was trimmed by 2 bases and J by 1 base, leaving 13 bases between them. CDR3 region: CASSFYSGSSYNEQFF. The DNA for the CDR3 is TGTGCCAGCAGCTTCTACAGCGGGTCTTCCTACAATGAGCAGTTCTTC.

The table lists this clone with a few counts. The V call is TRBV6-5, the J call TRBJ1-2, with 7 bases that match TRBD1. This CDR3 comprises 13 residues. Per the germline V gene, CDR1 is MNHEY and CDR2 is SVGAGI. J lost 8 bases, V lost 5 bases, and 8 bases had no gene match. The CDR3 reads CASSTGERRGYTF. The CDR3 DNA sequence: TGTGCCAGCAGTACAGGGGAAAGAAGGGGCTACACCTTC.

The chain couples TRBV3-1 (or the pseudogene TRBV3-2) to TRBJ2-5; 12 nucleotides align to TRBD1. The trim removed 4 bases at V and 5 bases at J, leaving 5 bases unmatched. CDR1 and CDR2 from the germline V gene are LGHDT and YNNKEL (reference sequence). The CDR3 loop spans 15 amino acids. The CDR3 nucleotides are TGTGCCAGCAGCCTCAGCGGGACAGGGGGCGAGACCCAGTACTTC. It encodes CASSLSGTGGETQYF.

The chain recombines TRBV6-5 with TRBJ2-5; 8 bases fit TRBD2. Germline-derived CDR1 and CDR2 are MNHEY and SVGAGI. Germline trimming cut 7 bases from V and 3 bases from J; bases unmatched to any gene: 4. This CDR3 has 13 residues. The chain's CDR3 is CASIPGGEETQYF. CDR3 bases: TGTGCCAGCATTCCGGGGGGGGAAGAGACCCAGTACTTC.

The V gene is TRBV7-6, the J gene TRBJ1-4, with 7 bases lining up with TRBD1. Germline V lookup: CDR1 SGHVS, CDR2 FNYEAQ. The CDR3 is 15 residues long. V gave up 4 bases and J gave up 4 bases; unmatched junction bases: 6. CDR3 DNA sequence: TGTGCCAGCAGCTCCCTGACAGGGTTTAATGAAAAACTGTTTTTT. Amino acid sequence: CASSSLTGFNEKLFF. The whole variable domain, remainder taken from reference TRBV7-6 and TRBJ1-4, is GAGVSQSPRYKVTKRGQDVALRCDPISGHVSLYWYRQALGQGPEFLTYFNYEAQQDKSGLPNDRFSAERPEGSISTLTIQRTEQRDSAMYRCASSSLTGFNEKLFFGSGTQLSVL.

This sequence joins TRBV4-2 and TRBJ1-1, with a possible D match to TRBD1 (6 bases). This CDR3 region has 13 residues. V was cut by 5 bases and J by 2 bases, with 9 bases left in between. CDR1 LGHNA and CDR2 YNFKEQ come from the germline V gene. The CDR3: CASSRTVNTEAFF. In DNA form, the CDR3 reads TGTGCCAGCAGCAGGACAGTAAACACTGAAGCTTTCTTT.

CDR3 region: CASSPTSESTDTQYF. For the CDR3, the DNA is TGTGCCAGCTCGCCTACTAGCGAGAGCACAGATACGCAGTATTTT. The J gene is TRBJ2-3, the V gene TRBV18; TRBD2 matches at 7 bases. Germline CDR1 reads KGHSH; CDR2 reads LQKENI. The V and J ends lost 6 bases and 0 bases, in that order; junction bases with no gene match: 6. There are 15 residues in the CDR3. The whole variable domain, remainder taken from reference TRBV18 and TRBJ2-3, is NAGVMQNPRHLVRRRGQEARLRCSPMKGHSHVYWYRQLPEEGLKFMVYLQKENIIDESGMPKERFSAEFPKEGPSILRIQQVVRGDSAAYFCASSPTSESTDTQYFGPGTRLTVL.

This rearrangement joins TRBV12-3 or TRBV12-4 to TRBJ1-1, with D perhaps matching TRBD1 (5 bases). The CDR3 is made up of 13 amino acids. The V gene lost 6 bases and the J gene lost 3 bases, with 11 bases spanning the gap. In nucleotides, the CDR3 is TGTGCCAGCAGGCCGGGGGGATACACTGAAGCTTTCTTT. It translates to CASRPGGYTEAFF.

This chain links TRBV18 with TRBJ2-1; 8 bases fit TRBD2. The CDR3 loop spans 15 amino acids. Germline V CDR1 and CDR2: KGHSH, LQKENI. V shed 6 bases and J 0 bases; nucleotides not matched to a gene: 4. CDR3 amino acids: CASSREGSSYNEQFF. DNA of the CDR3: TGTGCCAGCTCCCGGGAGGGGAGCTCCTACAATGAGCAGTTCTTC.

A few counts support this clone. The CDR3 loop is CASSNARRTYEQYF. CDR3 nucleotide sequence: TGTGCCAGCAGTAATGCCCGCAGGACCTACGAGCAGTACTTC. J is TRBJ2-7 and V is TRBV3-1 (or the pseudogene TRBV3-2); no clear D. Deletions cut 6 bases from V and 2 bases from J, with 14 bases between. Germline V gene sequence: CDR1 LGHDT, CDR2 YNNKEL (reference sequence). The CDR3 has 14 residues.

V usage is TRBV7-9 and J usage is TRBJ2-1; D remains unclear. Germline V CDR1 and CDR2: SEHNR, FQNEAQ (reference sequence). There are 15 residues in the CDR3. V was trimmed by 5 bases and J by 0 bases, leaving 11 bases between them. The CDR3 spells CASSPQELSYNEQFF. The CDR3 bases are TGTGCCAGCAGCCCGCAGGAACTCTCCTACAATGAGCAGTTCTTC.

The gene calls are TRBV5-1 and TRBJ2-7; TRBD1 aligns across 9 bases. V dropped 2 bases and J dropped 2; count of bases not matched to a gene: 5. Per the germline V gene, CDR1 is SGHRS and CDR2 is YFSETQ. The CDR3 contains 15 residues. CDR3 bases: TGCGCCAGCAGCTTAAATACAGGGGGCCCCTACGAGCAGTACTTC. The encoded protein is CASSLNTGGPYEQYF. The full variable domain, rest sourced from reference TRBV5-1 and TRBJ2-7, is KAGVTQTPRYLIKTRGQQVTLSCSPISGHRSVSWYQQTPGQGLQFLFEYFSETQRNKGNFPGRFSGRQFSNSRSEMNVSTLELGDSALYLCASSLNTGGPYEQYFGPGTRLTVT.

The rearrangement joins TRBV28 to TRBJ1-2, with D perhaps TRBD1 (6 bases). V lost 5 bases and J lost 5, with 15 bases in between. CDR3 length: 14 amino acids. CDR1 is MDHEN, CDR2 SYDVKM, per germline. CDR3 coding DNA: TGTGCCAGCAGTCCAGGGACATCATTTTATGGCTACACCTTC. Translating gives CASSPGTSFYGYTF.

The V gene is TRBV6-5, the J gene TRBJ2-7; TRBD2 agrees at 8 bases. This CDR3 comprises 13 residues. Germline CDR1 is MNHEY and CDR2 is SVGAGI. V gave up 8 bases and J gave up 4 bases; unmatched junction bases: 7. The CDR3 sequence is CASSSGRAYEQYF. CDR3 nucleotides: TGTGCCAGCTCCTCCGGGAGGGCGTACGAGCAGTACTTC.

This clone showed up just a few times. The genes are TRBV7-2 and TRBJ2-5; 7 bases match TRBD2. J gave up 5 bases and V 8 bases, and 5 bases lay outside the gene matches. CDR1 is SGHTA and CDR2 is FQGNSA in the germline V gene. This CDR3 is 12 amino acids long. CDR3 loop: CASAAGGETQYF. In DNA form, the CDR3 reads TGTGCCAGCGCGGCCGGGGGGGAGACCCAGTACTTC. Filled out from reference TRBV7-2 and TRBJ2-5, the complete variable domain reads GAGVSQSPSNKVTEKGKDVELRCDPISGHTALYWYRQSLGQGLEFLIYFQGNSAPDKSGLPSDRFSAERTGGSVSTLTIQRTQQEDSAVYLCASAAGGETQYFGPGTRLLVL.

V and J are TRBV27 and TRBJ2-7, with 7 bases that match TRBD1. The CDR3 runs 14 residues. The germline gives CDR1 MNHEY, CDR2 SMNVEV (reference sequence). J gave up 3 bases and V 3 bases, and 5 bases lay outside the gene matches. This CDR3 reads CASSFRTGYYEQYF. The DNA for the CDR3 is TGTGCCAGCAGTTTCCGGACAGGATACTACGAGCAGTACTTC.

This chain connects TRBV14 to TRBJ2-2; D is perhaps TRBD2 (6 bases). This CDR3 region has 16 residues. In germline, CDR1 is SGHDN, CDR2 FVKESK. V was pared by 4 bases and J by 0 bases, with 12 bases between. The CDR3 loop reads CASSLSGGANTGELFF. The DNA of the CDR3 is TGTGCCAGCAGCCTCTCCGGCGGGGCGAACACCGGGGAGCTGTTTTTT.

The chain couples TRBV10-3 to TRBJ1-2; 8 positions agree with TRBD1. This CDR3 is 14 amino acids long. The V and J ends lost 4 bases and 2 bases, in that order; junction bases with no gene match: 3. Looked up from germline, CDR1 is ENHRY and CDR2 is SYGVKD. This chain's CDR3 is CAISGRGRNYGYTF. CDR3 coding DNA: TGTGCCATCAGTGGCAGGGGGCGAAACTATGGCTACACCTTC.

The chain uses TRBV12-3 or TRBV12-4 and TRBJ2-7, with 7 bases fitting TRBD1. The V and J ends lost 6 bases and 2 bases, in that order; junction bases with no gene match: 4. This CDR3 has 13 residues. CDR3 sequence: CASSRDRAYEQYF. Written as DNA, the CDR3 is TGTGCCAGCAGCCGGGACAGAGCCTACGAGCAGTACTTC.

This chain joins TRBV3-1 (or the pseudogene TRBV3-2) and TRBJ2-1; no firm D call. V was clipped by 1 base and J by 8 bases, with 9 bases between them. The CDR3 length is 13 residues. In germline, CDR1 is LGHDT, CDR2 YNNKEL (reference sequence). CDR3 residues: CASSQVGAHEQFF. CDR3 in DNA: TGTGCCAGCAGCCAAGTCGGTGCCCATGAGCAGTTCTTC.

Here the CDR3 reads CSVSGIGGDEQYF. For the CDR3, the DNA is TGCAGCGTTTCGGGGATCGGAGGGGACGAGCAGTACTTC. The rearrangement links TRBV29-1 to TRBJ2-7; weak D call: TRBD2 (6 bases). The germline V gene encodes CDR1 SQVTM and CDR2 ANQGSEA. V was pared by 5 bases and J by 5 bases, with 16 bases between. This CDR3 has 13 residues.

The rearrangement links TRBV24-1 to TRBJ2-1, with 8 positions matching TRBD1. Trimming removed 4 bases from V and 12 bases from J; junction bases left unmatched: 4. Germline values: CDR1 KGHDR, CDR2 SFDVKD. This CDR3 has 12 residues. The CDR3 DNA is TGTGCCACCAGTGACCCCGGGACAGGGCAGTTCTTC. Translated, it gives CATSDPGTGQFF.

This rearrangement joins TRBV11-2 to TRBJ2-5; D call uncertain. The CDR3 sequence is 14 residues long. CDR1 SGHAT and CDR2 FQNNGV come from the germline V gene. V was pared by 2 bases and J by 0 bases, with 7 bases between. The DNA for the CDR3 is TGTGCCAGCAGCTTATATCAGGACCAAGAGACCCAGTACTTC. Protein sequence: CASSLYQDQETQYF.

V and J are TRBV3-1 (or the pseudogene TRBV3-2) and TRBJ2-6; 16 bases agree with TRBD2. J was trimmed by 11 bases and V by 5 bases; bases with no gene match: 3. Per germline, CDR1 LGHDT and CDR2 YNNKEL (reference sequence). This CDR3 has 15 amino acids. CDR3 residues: CASSLGLAGGYVLTF. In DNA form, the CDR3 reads TGTGCCAGCAGCTTGGGACTAGCGGGGGGGTACGTCCTGACTTTC.

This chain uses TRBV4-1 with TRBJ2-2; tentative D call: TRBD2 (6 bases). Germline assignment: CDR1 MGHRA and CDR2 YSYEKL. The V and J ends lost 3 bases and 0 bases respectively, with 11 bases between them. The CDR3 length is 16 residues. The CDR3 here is CASSQGLFANTGELFF. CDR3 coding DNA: TGCGCCAGCAGCCAGGGACTTTTCGCGAACACCGGGGAGCTGTTTTTT.

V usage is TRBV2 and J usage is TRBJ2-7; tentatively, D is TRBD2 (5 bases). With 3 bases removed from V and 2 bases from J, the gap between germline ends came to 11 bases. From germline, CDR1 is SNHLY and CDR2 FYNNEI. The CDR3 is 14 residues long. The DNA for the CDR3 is TGTGCCAGCAGTGACCGGACTCGTACCTACGAGCAGTACTTC. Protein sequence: CASSDRTRTYEQYF.

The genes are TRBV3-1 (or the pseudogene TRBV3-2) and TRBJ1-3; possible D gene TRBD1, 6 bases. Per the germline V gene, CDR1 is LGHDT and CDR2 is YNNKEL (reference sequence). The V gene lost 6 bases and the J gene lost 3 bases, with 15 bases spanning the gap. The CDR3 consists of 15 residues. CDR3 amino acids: CASRDKTGDGNTIYF. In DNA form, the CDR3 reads TGTGCCAGCAGGGACAAGACAGGTGATGGAAACACCATATATTTT.